The rows below give T cell receptor beta chains drawn from one sample of a study of T cell changes during pregnancy in multiple sclerosis. Some clones are missing from TCRdb's copy, which holds only in-frame ones; the method was immunoSEQ multiplex PCR. Among 40,000 to 45,000 clones listed, approximately 90% were seen once. Sequenced here: CD4+ T cells from peripheral blood mononuclear cells, sampled in the first trimester of pregnancy. Every receptor here comes from a female donor with multiple sclerosis, enrolled in a pregnancy study. Both conserved end residues are part of each CDR3.

v_gene	j_gene	CDR3aa
TRBV30	TRBJ1-5	CAWSVEYFNQPQHF
TRBV5-1	TRBJ2-7	CASTGQGFNEQYF
TRBV10-3	TRBJ1-1	CAAGQGANTEAFF
TRBV4-3	TRBJ2-1	CASSQVGGDNEQFF
TRBV4-1	TRBJ1-3	CASSQDNRGTDTIYF
TRBV5-1	TRBJ2-5	CASSPGLAQETQYF
TRBV6-1	TRBJ2-7	CASSDAGTSGKDEQYF
TRBV11-2	TRBJ2-5	CASSSLGAENKETQYF
TRBV6-1	TRBJ2-3	CASRRLYSTDTQYF
TRBV9	TRBJ1-1	CASSGRVDTEAFF
TRBV27	TRBJ2-1	CASRTGTSGNNEQFF
TRBV30	TRBJ1-3	CGLRGSSGNTIYF
TRBV19	TRBJ2-2	CASRGTENTGELFF
TRBV18	TRBJ1-1	CASSPLLQAGEAFF
TRBV7-4	TRBJ1-3	CASSPDRVRGNTIYF
TRBV11-2	TRBJ1-1	CASSSRTGTNTEAFF
TRBV6-6	TRBJ2-7	CASTGGLAESYEQYF
TRBV6-1	TRBJ1-5	CASSVVANQPQHF
TRBV7-8	TRBJ1-2	CASSLGTGTGYGYTF
TRBV4-2	TRBJ2-5	CASSQDRRSGETQYF
TRBV7-3	TRBJ2-3	CASSLGGLNFSTDTQYF
TRBV27	TRBJ2-1	CASSPRTGAYNEQFF
TRBV11-3	TRBJ1-1	CASSEGTEYTEAFF
TRBV6-4	TRBJ2-1	CASSVRTGGENNEQFF
TRBV29-1	TRBJ1-6	CSVEGGEGSPLHF
TRBV19	TRBJ1-1	CASSNRGLSTEAFF
TRBV27	TRBJ2-1	CASTRGPSYNEQFF
TRBV5-1	TRBJ1-1	CASTTTGGETEAFF
TRBV2	TRBJ2-2	CASSETGQVGELFF
TRBV12-5	TRBJ2-3	CASGLVKTGPVDTQYF
TRBV29-1	TRBJ1-3	CSASHREPGNTIYF
TRBV30	TRBJ2-3	CARASGGDTQYF
TRBV19	TRBJ1-5	CASAPDRVSNQPQHF
TRBV5-1	TRBJ1-3	CASSLVSGGSSGNTIYF
TRBV6-6	TRBJ1-1	CASSRGLNTEAFF
TRBV6-6	TRBJ1-1	CASSRVNTEAFF
TRBV4-3	TRBJ1-3	CASSQDVSRSGNTIYF
TRBV18	TRBJ2-7	CASSPGTSGTYEQYF
TRBV30	TRBJ1-5	CAWSVSSNQPQHF
TRBV6-4	TRBJ1-2	CASSPSNVGTPREGYTF